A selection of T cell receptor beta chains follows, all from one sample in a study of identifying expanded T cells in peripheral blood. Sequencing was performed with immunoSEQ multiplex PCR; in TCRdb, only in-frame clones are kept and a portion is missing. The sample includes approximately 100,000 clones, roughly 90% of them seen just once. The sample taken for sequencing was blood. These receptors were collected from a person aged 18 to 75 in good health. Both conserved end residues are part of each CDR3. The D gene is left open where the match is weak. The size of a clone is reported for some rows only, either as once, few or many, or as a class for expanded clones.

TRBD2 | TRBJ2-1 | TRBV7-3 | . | CASSLNSGPNEQFF | TGTGCCAGCAGCTTAAATAGCGGGCCCAATGAGCAGTTCTTC
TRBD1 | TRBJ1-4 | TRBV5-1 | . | CASSSDRQGRFEKLFF | TGCGCCAGCAGCTCCGACCGACAGGGGCGATTTGAAAAACTGTTTTTT
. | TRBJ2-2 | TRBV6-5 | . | CASSGDGNTGELFF | TGTGCCAGCAGTGGGGACGGGAACACCGGGGAGCTGTTTTTT
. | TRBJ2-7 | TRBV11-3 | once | CASSLGAGNHEQYF | TGTGCCAGCAGCTTGGGCGCTGGGAACCACGAGCAGTACTTC
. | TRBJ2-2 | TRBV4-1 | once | CASSQARELFF | TGCGCCAGCAGCCAAGCTCGGGAGCTGTTTTTT
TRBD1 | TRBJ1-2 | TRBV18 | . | CASSPGTGAPYGYTF | TGTGCCAGCTCACCAGGGACAGGGGCCCCCTATGGCTACACCTTC
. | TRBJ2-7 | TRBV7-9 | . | CASSLAGYTTIYEQYF | TGTGCCAGCAGCTTAGCGGGTTACACAACGATTTACGAGCAGTACTTC
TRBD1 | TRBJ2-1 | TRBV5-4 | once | CASSPPTGESLNEQFF | TGTGCCAGCAGCCCCCCGACAGGGGAAAGCCTCAATGAGCAGTTCTTC
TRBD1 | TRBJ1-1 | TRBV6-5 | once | CASTGQENTEAFF | TGTGCCAGCACAGGACAGGAGAACACTGAAGCTTTCTTT
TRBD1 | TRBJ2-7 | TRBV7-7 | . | CASSSDRGSEQYF | TGTGCCAGCAGCTCGGACAGGGGCAGCGAGCAGTACTTC
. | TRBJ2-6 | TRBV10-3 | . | CAIAIGAGVLSSGANVLTF | TGTGCCATCGCCATTGGGGCAGGGGTCCTTTCCTCTGGGGCCAACGTCCTGACTTTC
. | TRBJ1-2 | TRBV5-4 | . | CASSFDGGGNYGYTF | TGTGCCAGCAGCTTCGACGGAGGGGGTAACTATGGCTACACCTTC
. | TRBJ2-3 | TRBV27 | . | CASSLWEECFPPSDTQYF | TGTGCCAGCAGTTTATGGGAGGAATGTTTCCCGCCCTCAGATACGCAGTATTTT
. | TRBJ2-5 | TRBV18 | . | CASSSTANPGTHKETQYF | TGTGCCAGCTCCTCTACCGCTAACCCCGGGACACATAAAGAGACCCAGTACTTC
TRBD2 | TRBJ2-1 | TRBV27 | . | CASSFITPTSPPYNEQFF | TGTGCCAGCAGCTTCATAACCCCGACTAGCCCACCGTACAATGAGCAGTTCTTC
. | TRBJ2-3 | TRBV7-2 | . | CASSLEGRGLSFTDTQYF | TGTGCCAGCAGCTTAGAGGGGAGAGGGTTATCTTTCACAGATACGCAGTATTTT
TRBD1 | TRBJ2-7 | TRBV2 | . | CASSADRGLDEQYF | TGTGCCAGCAGTGCTGACAGGGGTCTGGACGAGCAGTACTTC
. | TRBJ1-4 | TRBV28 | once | CASSLFGRGGNEKLFF | TGTGCCAGCAGTTTATTTGGGCGGGGGGGGAATGAAAAACTGTTTTTT
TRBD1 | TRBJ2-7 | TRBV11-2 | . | CASSPAGTGVEQYF | TGTGCCAGCAGCCCCGCCGGGACAGGGGTCGAGCAGTACTTC
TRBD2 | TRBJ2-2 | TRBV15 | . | CATSRDNPGGLGELFF | TGTGCCACCAGCAGAGATAATCCGGGGGGTCTCGGGGAGCTGTTTTTT
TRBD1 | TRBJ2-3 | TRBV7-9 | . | CASSEGQGVGVDTQYF | TGTGCCAGCAGCGAGGGACAGGGTGTTGGTGTCGATACGCAGTATTTT
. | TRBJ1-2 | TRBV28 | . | CASSGGPYGGPNYGYTF | TGTGCCAGCAGTGGGGGACCGTACGGGGGGCCGAACTATGGCTACACCTTC
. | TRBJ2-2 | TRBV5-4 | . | CASRAGLADTGELFF | TGTGCCAGCAGGGCAGGGCTAGCAGACACCGGGGAGCTGTTTTTT
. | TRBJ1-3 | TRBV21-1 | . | CASSSGQAKGNTIYF | TGTGCCAGCAGCAGCGGGCAGGCTAAAGGAAACACCATATATTTT
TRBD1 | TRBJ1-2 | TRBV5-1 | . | CASRTRDRANYGYTF | TGCGCCAGCAGGACCCGGGACAGGGCTAACTATGGCTACACCTTC
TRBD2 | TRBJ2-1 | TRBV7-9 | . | CASSFIGGKRERNEQFF | TGTGCCAGCAGCTTCATTGGTGGAAAGCGGGAGAGGAATGAGCAGTTCTTC
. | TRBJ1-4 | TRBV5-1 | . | CASSLATGEKLFF | TGCGCCAGCAGCTTGGCTACGGGGGAAAAACTGTTTTTT
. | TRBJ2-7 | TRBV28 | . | CASSFISYEQYF | TGTGCCAGCAGTTTCATTTCCTACGAGCAGTACTTC
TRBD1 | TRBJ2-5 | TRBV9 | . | CASSPRPTGGEETQYF | TGTGCCAGCAGCCCCCGGCCTACAGGGGGCGAAGAGACCCAGTACTTC
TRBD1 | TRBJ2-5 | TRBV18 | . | CASSPPGQGFGETQYF | TGTGCCAGCTCACCACCGGGACAGGGGTTTGGGGAGACCCAGTACTTC
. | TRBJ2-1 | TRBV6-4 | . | CASSDGESSYNEQFF | TGTGCCAGCAGTGACGGAGAGAGCTCCTACAATGAGCAGTTCTTC
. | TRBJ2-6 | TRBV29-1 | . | CSVGGTGANVLTF | TGCAGCGTCGGGGGTACTGGGGCCAACGTCCTGACTTTC
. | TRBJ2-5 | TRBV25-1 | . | CASLGFQETQYF | TGTGCCAGCCTAGGGTTCCAAGAGACCCAGTACTTC
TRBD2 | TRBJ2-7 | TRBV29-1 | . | CSVVGLYYEQYF | TGCAGCGTTGTGGGACTATACTACGAGCAGTACTTC
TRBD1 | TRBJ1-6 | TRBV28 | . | CASSLQGAQSPLHF | TGTGCCAGCAGTTTACAGGGGGCACAGTCACCCCTCCACTTT
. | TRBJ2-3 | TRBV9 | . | CASSVATGASGTQYF | TGTGCCAGCAGCGTAGCTACGGGGGCTTCGGGTACGCAGTATTTT
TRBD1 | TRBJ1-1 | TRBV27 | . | CASSPRDRNTEAFF | TGTGCCAGCAGCCCCCGGGACAGGAACACTGAAGCTTTCTTT
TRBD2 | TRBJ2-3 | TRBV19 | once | CASLPTSGSTDTQYF | TGTGCCAGCCTCCCGACTAGCGGGAGCACAGATACGCAGTATTTT
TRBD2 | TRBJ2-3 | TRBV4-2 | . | CASSQDRPSGGSTDTQYF | TGTGCCAGCAGCCAAGATCGTCCTAGCGGGGGAAGCACAGATACGCAGTATTTT
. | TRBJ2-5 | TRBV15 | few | CATSRGRNQETQYF | TGTGCCACCAGCAGGGGACGGAACCAAGAGACCCAGTACTTC
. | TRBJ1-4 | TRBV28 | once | CASSLPPSNEKLFF | TGTGCCAGCAGCCTCCCGCCATCCAATGAAAAACTGTTTTTT
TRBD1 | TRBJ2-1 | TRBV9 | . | CASSVPNQDRPTYNEQFF | TGTGCCAGCAGCGTACCTAACCAGGACAGGCCTACCTACAATGAGCAGTTCTTC
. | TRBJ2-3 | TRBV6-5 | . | CASSYSPPPDTQYF | TGTGCCAGCAGTTACAGTCCCCCTCCAGATACGCAGTATTTT
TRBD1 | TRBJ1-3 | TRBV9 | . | CASSVRTGRNTIYF | TGTGCCAGCAGCGTTAGGACAGGGAGAAACACCATATATTTT
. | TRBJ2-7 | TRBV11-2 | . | CASSPGPGSYEQYF | TGTGCCAGCAGCCCCGGACCAGGCTCCTACGAGCAGTACTTC
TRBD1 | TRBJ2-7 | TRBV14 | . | CASSQGANRGSYEQYF | TGTGCCAGCAGCCAAGGGGCCAACAGGGGTTCCTACGAGCAGTACTTC
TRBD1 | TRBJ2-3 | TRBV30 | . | CAWRGQGYLSTDTQYF | TGTGCCTGGAGGGGACAGGGTTATCTCAGCACAGATACGCAGTATTTT
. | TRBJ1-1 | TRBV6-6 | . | CASSYAGLNTEAFF | TGTGCCAGCAGTTACGCAGGATTGAACACTGAAGCTTTCTTT
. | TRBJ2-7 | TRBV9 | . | CASSVDGLAYEQYF | TGTGCCAGCAGCGTAGATGGGTTGGCCTACGAGCAGTACTTC
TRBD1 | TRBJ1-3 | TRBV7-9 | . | CASSSERGQQTGNTIYF | TGTGCCAGCAGCTCCGAGCGGGGACAGCAAACTGGAAACACCATATATTTT
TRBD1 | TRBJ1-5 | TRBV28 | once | CASSTLTGSGQPQHF | TGTGCCAGCAGTACCCTGACAGGGTCGGGTCAGCCCCAGCATTTT